This passage covers 22 T cell receptor beta chains from one sample sequenced in a study of Graves' ophthalmopathy and Graves' hyperthyroidism. Beta-chain TCR CDR3 regions were amplified from RNA transcripts. Second-round multiplex PCR came after first-round RT-PCR with HTBI primers. A single record per CDR3 protein comes from TCRdb applying MiXCR to the multiplex PCR reads. The table has hundreds of thousands of distinct CDR3 sequences, 45% seen once. Sequencing was carried out using peripheral blood. These receptors all stem from an adult man with Graves' ophthalmopathy.

The chain recombines TRBV27 with TRBJ2-5, with D possibly being TRBD2 (6 bases). CDR3 length equals 14 residues. V was pared by 0 bases and J by 5 bases, with 10 bases between. Germline loops: CDR1 MNHEY, CDR2 SMNVEV (reference sequence). As DNA, the CDR3 is TGTGCCAGCAGTTTATCCAGGAGGGAGGAGACCCAGTACTTC. Amino acid sequence: CASSLSRREETQYF.

This clonotype was seen only once. The chain is built from TRBV7-2 and TRBJ2-2, with D possibly being TRBD2 (6 bases). The CDR3 extends over 17 amino acids. Germline V gene sequence: CDR1 SGHTA, CDR2 FQGNSA. The germline V and J ends were trimmed by 5 bases and 7 bases, with 23 bases remaining between them. The CDR3 loop reads CASSQDEAAPGVGELFF. In nucleotides, the CDR3 is TGTGCCAGCAGCCAAGATGAGGCGGCCCCGGGGGTCGGGGAGCTGTTTTTT.

This clonotype was seen only once. The V call is TRBV10-2, the J call TRBJ1-2; TRBD1 matches at 7 bases. Unmatched junction bases numbered 7, after V lost 0 bases and J lost 3 bases. The CDR3 has 16 amino acids. Germline CDR1 reads WSHSY; CDR2 reads SAAADI. In DNA form, the CDR3 reads TGCGCCAGCAGTGAGTCTTGGGACAGTCGGCACTATGGCTACACCTTC. Its protein is CASSESWDSRHYGYTF.

This clonotype appeared a few times. V gene TRBV7-2 combines with J gene TRBJ2-7, with D hard to call. The germline V and J ends were trimmed by 8 bases and 5 bases, with 13 bases remaining between them. From germline, CDR1 is SGHTA and CDR2 FQGNSA. The CDR3 runs 12 residues. This CDR3 reads CASSHGLNEQYF. The CDR3 bases are TGTGCCAGCTCCCACGGGTTGAACGAGCAGTACTTC.

Notes on this clonotype: At one end, the junction sequence differs from germline, possibly due to a read error. V is TRBV10-3 and J is TRBJ2-7; a possible D gene is TRBD2 (6 bases). The CDR3 has 21 amino acids. The germline gives CDR1 ENHRY, CDR2 SYGVKD. CDR3 nucleotide sequence: TGTGCCAGCAGTGATCAGTTTGCATGCGGGATTGCACCTCCGTGCTCCTACGAGCAGTACTTC. It is translated as CASSDQFACGIAPPCSYEQYF.

V usage is TRBV29-1 and J usage is TRBJ2-7, with D possibly being TRBD2 (7 bases). Deletions cut 4 bases from V and 0 bases from J, with 16 bases between. Germline V CDR1 and CDR2: SQVTM, ANQGSEA. The CDR3 has 15 amino acids. CDR3 protein: CSVGFEGGGSYEQYF. The CDR3 DNA sequence: TGCAGCGTTGGTTTTGAGGGGGGGGGCTCCTACGAGCAGTACTTC.

In its sample, this clonotype was seen a few times. The chain combines TRBV24-1 with TRBJ1-1; D may be TRBD1 (5 bases). The J call may be faulty, since TRBJ2-1 better matches the DNA end. The CDR3 contains 11 residues. CDR1 KGHDR and CDR2 SFDVKD come from the germline V gene. The CDR3: CATSDRQKQFF. The CDR3, as DNA: TGTGCCACCAGTGACCGACAGAAGCAGTTCTTC.

This clonotype was seen repeatedly, ten times or more. This sequence joins TRBV10-3 and TRBJ1-5, with D perhaps matching TRBD1 (5 bases). Germline V lookup: CDR1 ENHRY, CDR2 SYGVKD. With 11 bases removed from V and 5 bases from J, the gap between germline ends came to 19 bases. The CDR3 covers 14 residues. This CDR3 reads CASKGREEDQPQHF. As DNA, the CDR3 is TGTGCCTCAAAGGGCAGGGAAGAGGATCAGCCCCAGCATTTT.

V is TRBV29-1 and J is TRBJ2-7, with D possibly being TRBD1 (5 bases). Trimming pared 8 bases from V and 1 base from J, leaving 12 bases between. Per germline, CDR1 SQVTM and CDR2 ANQGSEA. This CDR3 region has 12 residues. The CDR3 here is CSIRTFSYEQYF. The CDR3 bases are TGCAGCATCCGGACATTTTCCTACGAGCAGTACTTC.

The rearrangement uses TRBV15 and TRBJ2-5; 8 bases align to TRBD2. Per germline, CDR1 LNHNV and CDR2 YYDKDF (reference sequence). V lost 0 bases and J lost 5; bases outside the gene matches: 11. The CDR3 loop spans 17 amino acids. The CDR3 DNA is TGTGCCACCAGCAGAGATGCCGGCGGGGGGCCGGGGGAGACCCAGTACTTC. Residues: CATSRDAGGGPGETQYF.

V and J are TRBV20-1 and TRBJ2-2, with 8 nucleotides matching TRBD2. Germline V CDR1 and CDR2: DFQATT, SNEGSKA (reference sequence). The ends lost 2 bases at V and 1 base at J; junction bases unmatched: 15. The CDR3 has 19 residues. The CDR3 region is CSARRWVPRTSQNTGELFF. CDR3 bases: TGCAGTGCTAGACGATGGGTACCGAGGACTAGCCAGAACACCGGGGAGCTGTTTTTT.

The chain employs TRBV10-3 and TRBJ1-5; D is perhaps TRBD1 (5 bases). Germline V CDR1 and CDR2: ENHRY, SYGVKD. The V gene lost 0 bases and the J gene lost 0 bases, with 15 bases spanning the gap. This CDR3 is built from 18 residues. The CDR3 here is CAISESGTGRYSNQPQHF. For the CDR3, the DNA is TGTGCCATCAGTGAGTCTGGGACGGGGCGGTATAGCAATCAGCCCCAGCATTTT.

V gene TRBV29-1 combines with J gene TRBJ1-1; TRBD1 matches at 7 bases. CDR3 length: 13 amino acids. The junction had 7 bases not matched to a gene; V was cut back by 4 bases and J by 5 bases. Germline loops: CDR1 SQVTM, CDR2 ANQGSEA. CDR3 residues: CSVGQGRGTEAFF. DNA for the CDR3: TGCAGCGTTGGACAGGGAAGGGGTACTGAAGCTTTCTTT. Based on the CDR3 plus reference TRBV29-1 and TRBJ1-1, the full variable domain is SAVISQKPSRDICQRGTSLTIQCQVDSQVTMMFWYRQQPGQSLTLIATANQGSEATYESGFVIDKFPISRPNLTFSTLTVSNMSPEDSSIYLCSVGQGRGTEAFFGQGTRLTVV.

The chain carries TRBV29-1 and TRBJ1-1; TRBD1 aligns across 10 bases. V trimming: 5 bases; J trimming: 3 bases; junction bases outside the gene matches: 3. The CDR3 length is 13 residues. CDR1 is SQVTM, CDR2 ANQGSEA, per germline. CDR3 coding DNA: TGCAGCGTTACCGGGACAGGGGACACTGAAGCTTTCTTT. This codes for CSVTGTGDTEAFF. The complete variable domain, with remaining parts taken from reference TRBV29-1 and TRBJ1-1, reads SAVISQKPSRDICQRGTSLTIQCQVDSQVTMMFWYRQQPGQSLTLIATANQGSEATYESGFVIDKFPISRPNLTFSTLTVSNMSPEDSSIYLCSVTGTGDTEAFFGQGTRLTVV.

The genes are TRBV5-4 and TRBJ1-1, with D unresolved. The germline V gene has CDR1 SGHNT and CDR2 YYREEE (reference sequence). The CDR3 consists of 13 residues. Trimming took off 5 bases at V and 1 base at J, with 9 bases between the two ends. In DNA form, the CDR3 reads TGTGCCAGCAGGTTTGGGTCGAACACTGAAGCTTTCTTT. It specifies CASRFGSNTEAFF.

DNA for the CDR3: TGCAGTGCTGCCCGAACCGGGACAGCGAACACTGAAGCTTTCTTT. Protein sequence: CSAARTGTANTEAFF. This chain joins TRBV20-1 and TRBJ1-1, with 7 bases matching TRBD1. With 5 bases clipped from V and 1 base from J, the junction kept 10 bases outside the gene matches. The CDR3 is 15 amino acids. Germline values: CDR1 DFQATT, CDR2 SNEGSKA (reference sequence).

The chain links TRBV7-2 to TRBJ1-6; maybe TRBD1 (6 bases). Germline CDR1 is SGHTA and CDR2 is FQGNSA. Between the trimmed V and J ends, which lost 6 bases and 9 bases, there was a span of 18 bases. CDR3 length: 15 amino acids. The CDR3 sequence: CASSLLQGRGSPLHF. CDR3 DNA sequence: TGTGCCAGCAGTCTATTGCAGGGGCGCGGTTCACCCCTCCACTTT.

CDR3 loop: CAISVVGATYEQYF. The CDR3 DNA follows: TGTGCCATCAGTGTGGTTGGGGCTACCTACGAGCAGTACTTC. The gene calls are TRBV10-3 and TRBJ2-7; the D gene is possibly TRBD1 (5 bases). CDR1 is ENHRY, CDR2 SYGVKD, per germline. Trimming removed 4 bases at V and 2 bases at J, with 12 bases between. The CDR3 spans 14 residues.

The sample holds a few counts of this clonotype. V is TRBV2 and J is TRBJ2-7, with 8 bases lining up with TRBD2. V gave up 6 bases and J gave up 5 bases; unmatched junction bases: 9. CDR1 and CDR2 from the germline V gene are SNHLY and FYNNEI. This CDR3 contains 14 residues. The CDR3 nucleotides read TGTGCCAGCAGCGGACTAGCTCCAGCGCACGAGCAGTACTTC. It codes for CASSGLAPAHEQYF. The variable domain in full, completed from reference TRBV2 and TRBJ2-7, reads EPEVTQTPSHQVTQMGQEVILRCVPISNHLYFYWYRQILGQKVEFLVSFYNNEISEKSEIFDDQFSVERPDGSNFTLKIRSTKLEDSAMYFCASSGLAPAHEQYFGPGTRLTVT.

There are a few counts of this clonotype. This chain connects TRBV5-8 to TRBJ1-2; D is ambiguous. The CDR3 runs to 14 residues. V lost 2 bases to trimming and J lost 1 base, with 9 bases between them. In germline, CDR1 is SGHTS, CDR2 YDEGEE. CDR3 in amino acids: CASSFGPLNYGYTF. CDR3 DNA sequence: TGTGCCAGCAGCTTCGGGCCCCTTAACTATGGCTACACCTTC.

The chain links TRBV12-3 or TRBV12-4 to TRBJ1-1; D is ambiguous. The CDR3 consists of 12 residues. V was trimmed by 6 bases and J by 2 bases, leaving 7 bases between them. The DNA of the CDR3 is TGTGCCAGCAGCGTATACAACACTGAAGCTTTCTTT. Protein sequence: CASSVYNTEAFF.

This clonotype was counted a few times. The rearrangement uses TRBV29-1 and TRBJ2-7; 11 bases fit TRBD2. This CDR3 has 15 amino acids. The V gene's germline CDR1 is SQVTM and CDR2 ANQGSEA. Germline trimming cut 4 bases from V and 7 bases from J; bases unmatched to any gene: 12. CDR3 nucleotide sequence: TGCAGCGTTGGCCACATAGCGGGAGGGCTGGGGGAGCAGTACTTC. It translates to CSVGHIAGGLGEQYF.